The 22 T cell receptor beta chains reported below all come from one sample, sequenced in a study of T cell repertoires in cytomegalovirus infection. TCRdb itself ran the reads through MiXCR, one entry per CDR3 protein. The profile shows approximately 250,000 distinct CDR3 sequences, 6.5% of them singletons. Sequenced input: PBMCs. The receptors derive from a human donor in good health (CMV status not recorded). Some clones in this sample may be carry-over from other donors' samples.

The chain joins TRBV20-1 to TRBJ1-2; a possible D gene is TRBD1 (6 bases). This CDR3 contains 17 residues. V lost 0 bases and J 7 bases, leaving 24 bases between the germline ends. Per germline, CDR1 DFQATT and CDR2 SNEGSKA (reference sequence). CDR3 DNA sequence: TGCAGTGCTAGAGATCTGGGACAAGGGACCTTTCAGGCTGGCTACACCTTC. It is translated as CSARDLGQGTFQAGYTF.

This clonotype occurred many times. As DNA, the CDR3 is TGTGCCAGCAGTTTTGGGGGAAATCGCCCCTATGGCTACACCTTC. It encodes CASSFGGNRPYGYTF. The chain employs TRBV28 and TRBJ1-2, with a tentative D call TRBD1 (5 bases). V lost 3 bases, J lost 4 bases, and 15 bases lay in between. The CDR3 contains 15 residues. In germline, CDR1 is MDHEN, CDR2 SYDVKM.

This clonotype was observed many times. This chain links TRBV5-1 with TRBJ2-5, with D perhaps TRBD2 (6 bases). The V end lost 2 bases, the J end lost 4 bases, and 12 bases lay between the germline ends. The CDR3 covers 14 residues. Germline V gives CDR1 SGHRS, CDR2 YFSETQ. The CDR3 region is CASSLTGAGETQYF. The DNA of the CDR3 is TGCGCCAGCAGCTTAACGGGAGCGGGAGAGACCCAGTACTTC.

This clonotype appeared many times. The gene calls are TRBV20-1 and TRBJ1-1; 9 positions agree with TRBD1. CDR1 and CDR2 from the germline V gene are DFQATT and SNEGSKA (reference sequence). There are 15 residues in the CDR3. Trimming cost V 6 bases and J 6 bases; bases outside gene matches: 14. The CDR3, as DNA: TGCAGTGCCAGCTCCCGGGACAGGGCGGTCGCTGAAGCTTTCTTT. This sequence encodes CSASSRDRAVAEAFF.

At least ten counts were recorded for this clonotype. V and J are TRBV7-6 and TRBJ2-1; TRBD1 matches 8 bases. The CDR3 has 17 residues. V shed 1 base, J shed 0 bases, and the junction held 5 bases outside the gene matches. The V gene's germline CDR1 is SGHVS and CDR2 FNYEAQ. The CDR3 protein is CASSLEGTGFSYNEQFF. The CDR3 DNA sequence: TGTGCCAGCAGCTTAGAAGGGACAGGTTTCTCCTACAATGAGCAGTTCTTC.

Ten or more counts support this clonotype. V usage is TRBV7-2 and J usage is TRBJ1-5; D perhaps matches TRBD1 (5 bases). The V gene's germline CDR1 is SGHTA and CDR2 FQGNSA. The CDR3 contains 17 residues. Trimming pared 4 bases from V and 4 bases from J, leaving 20 bases between. The CDR3 DNA sequence: TGTGCCAGCAGCTCAAAGGGGAACGGACGGATAAATCAGCCCCAGCATTTT. Its translation is CASSSKGNGRINQPQHF.

This clonotype was detected ten times or more. The chain couples TRBV15 to TRBJ2-1, with 15 bases lining up with TRBD2. Germline V gives CDR1 LNHNV, CDR2 YYDKDF (reference sequence). V dropped 5 bases and J dropped 4; count of bases not matched to a gene: 9. The CDR3 consists of 18 residues. DNA of the CDR3: TGTGCCACCAGCCGCTCCGGGACTAGCGGGGGGTCATACAATGAGCAGTTCTTC. Amino acids: CATSRSGTSGGSYNEQFF.

This clonotype was recorded many times. This chain connects TRBV6-1 to TRBJ2-7; 10 bases match TRBD2. V was clipped by 2 bases and J by 0 bases; unmatched bases: 1. Germline loops: CDR1 MNHNS, CDR2 SASEGT. The CDR3 contains 15 residues. In DNA, the CDR3 is TGTGCCAGCAGTGAACTAGCGGGGGCCTCCTACGAGCAGTACTTC. Its translation is CASSELAGASYEQYF.

This clonotype has ten or more counts. V is TRBV12-3 or TRBV12-4 and J is TRBJ2-1, with 8 bases aligning to TRBD2. The V and J ends lost 7 bases and 5 bases, in that order; junction bases with no gene match: 13. The CDR3 has 16 amino acids. The CDR3: CASTIGWRGANNEQFF. DNA of the CDR3: TGTGCCAGCACCATCGGATGGCGGGGGGCTAACAATGAGCAGTTCTTC.

This clonotype was recorded a few times. The V and J genes are TRBV18 and TRBJ1-1; no reliable D call. Trimming removed 2 bases from V and 5 bases from J, with 18 bases in between. Germline V gene lookup returns CDR1 KGHSH and CDR2 LQKENI. This CDR3 region has 16 residues. Here the CDR3 reads CASSPRQHSVGTEAFF. The DNA of the CDR3 is TGTGCCAGCTCACCAAGGCAGCACTCTGTGGGGACTGAAGCTTTCTTT. The whole variable domain, remainder taken from reference TRBV18 and TRBJ1-1, is NAGVMQNPRHLVRRRGQEARLRCSPMKGHSHVYWYRQLPEEGLKFMVYLQKENIIDESGMPKERFSAEFPKEGPSILRIQQVVRGDSAAYFCASSPRQHSVGTEAFFGQGTRLTVV.

As to this clonotype: A clone one base away is much larger, so this may be a read error. V gene TRBV19 combines with J gene TRBJ1-1; maybe TRBD1 (6 bases). CDR3 size: 13 residues. Per germline, CDR1 LNHDA and CDR2 SQIVND (reference sequence). The CDR3 sequence: CATQDSLNTEVFF. The CDR3 bases are TGTGCCACCCAGGACAGCTTGAACACTGAAGTTTTCTTT.

The sample holds many counts of this clonotype. The chain carries TRBV7-2 and TRBJ1-5; D is undetermined. Germline V gives CDR1 SGHTA, CDR2 FQGNSA. The V end was cut by 7 bases, the J end by 4 bases, with 17 bases between. The CDR3 contains 15 residues. The CDR3 spells CASTENGLGNQPQHF. CDR3 DNA sequence: TGTGCCAGCACAGAAAACGGTTTGGGGAATCAGCCCCAGCATTTT.

This clonotype was seen many times. This sequence joins TRBV20-1 and TRBJ1-2; D unclear. Deletions cut 4 bases from V and 3 bases from J, with 0 bases between. Germline V gene data show CDR1 as DFQATT and CDR2 as SNEGSKA (reference sequence). This CDR3 is 9 amino acids long. CDR3 sequence reads: CSANYGYTF. The CDR3 coding sequence is TGCAGTGCTAACTATGGCTACACCTTC.

The table lists this clonotype with many counts. The chain employs TRBV20-1 and TRBJ1-2, with D possibly being TRBD1 (6 bases). This CDR3 contains 14 residues. Per the germline V gene, CDR1 is DFQATT and CDR2 is SNEGSKA (reference sequence). Trimming pared 4 bases from V and 4 bases from J, leaving 16 bases between. The CDR3 coding sequence is TGCAGTGCTAATAACAGGGACAATCTCTATGGCTACACCTTC. Protein product: CSANNRDNLYGYTF.

This clonotype appeared many times. The chain combines TRBV6-2 or TRBV6-3 with TRBJ1-5; TRBD1 matches 7 bases. This CDR3 is 15 amino acids long. J gave up 7 bases and V 6 bases, and 12 bases lay outside the gene matches. Looked up from germline, CDR1 is MNHEY and CDR2 is SVGEGT. CDR3 region: CASRQKRQGGQPQHF. The CDR3 coding sequence is TGTGCCAGCAGGCAGAAAAGACAGGGTGGACAGCCCCAGCATTTT.

With regard to this clonotype: A clone one base away is much larger, so this may be a read error. The chain combines TRBV28 with TRBJ1-5; D not certain. The V gene's germline CDR1 is MDHEN and CDR2 SYDVKM. V was cut by 6 bases and J by 7 bases, with 16 bases left in between. The CDR3 is 14 amino acids. The CDR3 is CASRIGYTKQPQHF. As DNA, the CDR3 is TGTGCCAGCAGGATCGGCTATACTAAACAGCCCCAGCATTTT.

This clonotype was seen at least ten times. J is TRBJ2-5 and V is TRBV20-1; 14 bases line up with TRBD2. This CDR3 spans 15 amino acids. Germline V lookup: CDR1 DFQATT, CDR2 SNEGSKA (reference sequence). After removal of 6 bases from V and 5 bases from J, the junction contained 8 bases not matched to a gene. CDR3 nucleotides: TGCAGTGCAAGGACTAGCGGGGGGCCAGCCGAGACCCAGTACTTC. Translation: CSARTSGGPAETQYF.

This clonotype was observed at least ten times. J is TRBJ1-6 and V is TRBV19; D perhaps matches TRBD1 (5 bases). Germline loops: CDR1 LNHDA, CDR2 SQIVND (reference sequence). Trimming took 3 bases from V and 5 from J, leaving 17 bases between them. This CDR3 has 17 amino acids. The CDR3 is CASSITHSRVNNSPLHF. DNA of the CDR3: TGTGCCAGTAGTATCACCCACTCCAGGGTAAATAATTCACCCCTCCACTTT. The full variable domain, in which reference TRBV19 and TRBJ1-6 provide the parts outside the CDR3, is DGGITQSPKYLFRKEGQNVTLSCEQNLNHDAMYWYRQDPGQGLRLIYYSQIVNDFQKGDIAEGYSVSREKKESFPLTVTSAQKNPTAFYLCASSITHSRVNNSPLHFGNGTRLTVT.

A remark on this clonotype: One base away lies a much larger clone, so this may be a sequencing read error. The chain is built from TRBV3-1 and TRBJ2-7; the match to TRBD2 covers 8 bases. The CDR3 extends over 13 amino acids. Germline assignment: CDR1 LGHDT and CDR2 YNNKEL (reference sequence). Here the CDR3 reads CASNQDPGRGKYF. The CDR3 DNA reads as TGTGCCAGCAACCAAGATCCCGGGAGGGGGAAGTACTTC.

This clonotype was seen ten or more times. The chain combines TRBV7-2 with TRBJ1-2, with 8 positions matching TRBD1. The CDR3 is 15 residues long. Germline V lookup: CDR1 SGHTA, CDR2 FQGNSA. After removal of 5 bases from V and 6 bases from J, the junction contained 11 bases not matched to a gene. The CDR3 region is CASSPWTGFENGYTF. The CDR3 DNA follows: TGTGCCAGCAGCCCTTGGACAGGGTTCGAAAATGGCTACACCTTC.

The chain combines TRBV28 with TRBJ1-5, with D unresolved. The ends were cut back, 3 bases at V and 4 bases at J, with 13 bases in the middle. The germline V gene encodes CDR1 MDHEN and CDR2 SYDVKM. The CDR3 totals 15 residues. The CDR3 region has the DNA TGTGCCAGCAGTTTCCCTAAGAAGGGAAATCAGCCCCAGCATTTT. Translated: CASSFPKKGNQPQHF.

This clonotype was seen ten or more times. The rearrangement joins TRBV7-2 to TRBJ2-1; tentative D call: TRBD2 (6 bases). Germline CDR1 is SGHTA and CDR2 is FQGNSA. CDR3 size: 16 residues. The V gene lost 2 bases and the J gene lost 0 bases, with 11 bases spanning the gap. CDR3 DNA sequence: TGTGCCAGCAGCTTATTGGGGGGTAGCTCCTACAATGAGCAGTTCTTC. Amino acids: CASSLLGGSSYNEQFF.